This T cell receptor beta chain stems from a study of T cell changes during pregnancy in multiple sclerosis. This clone was found a few times. The CDR3 has 15 residues. Germline V gives CDR1 SGHTA, CDR2 FQGNSA. V lost 5 bases, J lost 1 base, and 14 bases lay in between. TCRdb keeps only in-frame clones here, not all; method: immunoSEQ multiplex PCR. The sample holds around 70,000 clones; 92% are singletons and the top ten take just under 2%. This sequence joins TRBV7-2 and TRBJ1-1; TRBD1 is a possible D gene (6 bases). This TCR was sampled from a female donor with multiple sclerosis, enrolled in a pregnancy study. The sequences come from peripheral blood, collected in the second trimester of pregnancy. CDR3 loop: CASSTSGQTNTEAFF. In nucleotides, the CDR3 is TGTGCCAGCAGCACATCGGGACAAACGAACACTGAAGCTTTCTTT.